Listed here are 2 T cell receptor beta chains from one sample, sequenced in a study of T cells in localized non-small cell lung cancer. Here immunoSEQ multiplex PCR was the method, and the copy in TCRdb shows in-frame clones only, minus some. The data hold 20,000 to 25,000 clones, with 70% to 90% observed a single time. Here the sequenced sample was peripheral blood, taken before any cancer treatment. The receptors were gathered from a male donor at least 60 years old with stage I squamous cell lung carcinoma.

The rearrangement uses TRBV19 and TRBJ2-1; 9 bases are a match to TRBD1. The CDR3 length is 15 residues. V trimming: 7 bases; J trimming: 7 bases; junction bases outside the gene matches: 11. Germline V gene lookup returns CDR1 LNHDA and CDR2 SQIVND (reference sequence). CDR3 nucleotides: TGTGCCAGTACTCCAACCGGGACAGGGTGGAATGAGCAGTTCTTC. Protein sequence: CASTPTGTGWNEQFF.

The CDR3 spells CASSLTGGFTYEQYF. The CDR3 region has the DNA TGTGCCAGCAGCCTGACAGGGGGTTTTACCTACGAGCAGTACTTC. The chain has TRBV9 and TRBJ2-7; 9 bases line up with TRBD1. Germline values: CDR1 SGDLS, CDR2 YYNGEE. The V and J ends lost 4 bases and 2 bases, in that order; junction bases with no gene match: 7. This CDR3 has 15 amino acids.